This entry describes one T cell receptor beta chain. The CDR3 consists of 15 residues. The germline gives CDR1 MNHEY, CDR2 SVGAGI. The ends lost 2 bases at V and 6 bases at J; junction bases unmatched: 8. This entry comes from a study of blood T cell repertoires in COVID-19. Overall study: Whether acute or convalescent, the COVID-19 samples came from the United States, Italy and Spain. PBMCs, B-cell-depleted T cells, or T cells were the source of the cDNA or gDNA that made up the material.

In the authors' workflow: Scientists estimated how many nucleated cells there were by amplifying reference gene primers. Profiling relied on immunoSEQ multiplex PCR, and the TCRdb table lists in-frame clones only, not all of them. From that table come the V and J calls and clone size; the DNA was used to work out D and trimming. The sample comprises 80,000 to 90,000 clones, approximately 79% of which are singletons, and around 11% rests with the top ten. This TCR came from a man aged 70-80 years with acute or convalescent COVID-19. The source material was peripheral blood. This chain connects TRBV6-5 to TRBJ2-5, with 8 bases that match TRBD1. The CDR3 loop reads CASSYMGQVKKTQYF. DNA of the CDR3: TGTGCCAGCAGTTACATGGGACAGGTTAAGAAGACCCAGTACTTC.